The clone carrying this TCR beta chain has just a few counts. Its target is not known. This sample is drawn from a study of cytomegalovirus exposure and HLA in healthy donors. Across the whole study: HLA-typed donors contributed about 85 million unique TCRs, which were held in an early data release.

The CDR3 sequence is 18 residues long. Trimming stripped 4 bases from V and 5 bases from J, with 26 bases between. Germline loops: CDR1 SGHAT, CDR2 FQNNGV. Overall study findings and caveats: A classifier reportedly called cytomegalovirus status with high sensitivity and specificity. The study carried out a later analysis of TCR beta sequences. It associated some 18,000 of them with specific HLA alleles at a false discovery rate of 0.05. Earlier results showed most TCR beta V segments being productive about 87% or about 30% of the time.

PCR used 60 Vbeta primers and 13 Jbeta primers. This table comes from immunoSEQ multiplex PCR, and its TCRdb copy is limited to in-frame clones, with some not included. The table records 130,000 to 150,000 clones, just under 75% of them present only once. Source material: PBMCs. This TCR was recovered from a woman aged 18-29 years in good health and CMV-seronegative. V is TRBV11-2 and J is TRBJ1-2; TRBD1 might be the D (5 bases). The CDR3 nucleotides are TGTGCCAGCAGCTCCCCTGGAGGGGCCCCACCAATCGGGTATGGCTACACCTTC. Translating gives CASSSPGGAPPIGYGYTF.